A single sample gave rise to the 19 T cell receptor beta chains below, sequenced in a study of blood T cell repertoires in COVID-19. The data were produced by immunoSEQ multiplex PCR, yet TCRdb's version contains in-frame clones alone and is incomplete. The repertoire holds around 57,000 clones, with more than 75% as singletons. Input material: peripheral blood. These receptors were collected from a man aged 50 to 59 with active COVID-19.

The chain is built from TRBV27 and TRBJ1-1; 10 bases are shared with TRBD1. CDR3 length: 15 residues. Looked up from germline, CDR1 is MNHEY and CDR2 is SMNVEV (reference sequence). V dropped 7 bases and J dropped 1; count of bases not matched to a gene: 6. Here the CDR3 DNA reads TGTGCCAGCAAATGGACAGGGGGAGCGAACACTGAAGCTTTCTTT. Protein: CASKWTGGANTEAFF.

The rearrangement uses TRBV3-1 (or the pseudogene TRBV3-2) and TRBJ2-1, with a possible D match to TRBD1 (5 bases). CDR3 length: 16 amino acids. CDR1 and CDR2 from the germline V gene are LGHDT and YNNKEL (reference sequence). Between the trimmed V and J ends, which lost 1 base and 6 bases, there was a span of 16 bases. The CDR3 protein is CASSQGYQGIGNEQFF. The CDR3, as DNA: TGTGCCAGCAGCCAAGGTTATCAGGGCATCGGCAATGAGCAGTTCTTC.

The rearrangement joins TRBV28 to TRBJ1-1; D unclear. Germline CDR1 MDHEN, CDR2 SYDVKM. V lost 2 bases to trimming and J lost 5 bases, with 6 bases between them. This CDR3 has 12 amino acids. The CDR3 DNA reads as TGTGCCAGCAGTTTAGGGCTAACTGAAGCTTTCTTT. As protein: CASSLGLTEAFF.

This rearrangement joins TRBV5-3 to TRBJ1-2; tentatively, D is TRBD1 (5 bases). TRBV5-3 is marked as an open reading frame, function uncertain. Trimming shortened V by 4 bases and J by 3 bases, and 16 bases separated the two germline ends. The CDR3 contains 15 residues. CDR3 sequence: CARSRWGRYYYGYTF. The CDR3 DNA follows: TGTGCCAGAAGCAGATGGGGGAGGTATTACTATGGCTACACCTTC.

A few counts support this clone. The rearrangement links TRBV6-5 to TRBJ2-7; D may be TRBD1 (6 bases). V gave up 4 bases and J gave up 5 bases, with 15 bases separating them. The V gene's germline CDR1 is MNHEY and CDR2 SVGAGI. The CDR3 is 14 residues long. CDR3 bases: TGTGCCAGCAGTTTTACCAACAGGGCCAACGAGCAGTACTTC. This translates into CASSFTNRANEQYF.

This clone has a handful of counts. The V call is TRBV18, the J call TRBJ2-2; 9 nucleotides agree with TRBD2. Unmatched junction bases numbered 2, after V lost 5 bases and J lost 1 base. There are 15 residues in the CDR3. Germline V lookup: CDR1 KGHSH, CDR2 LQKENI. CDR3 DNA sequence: TGTGCCAGCTCATCAGCGGGAGGGAACACCGGGGAGCTGTTTTTT. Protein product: CASSSAGGNTGELFF.

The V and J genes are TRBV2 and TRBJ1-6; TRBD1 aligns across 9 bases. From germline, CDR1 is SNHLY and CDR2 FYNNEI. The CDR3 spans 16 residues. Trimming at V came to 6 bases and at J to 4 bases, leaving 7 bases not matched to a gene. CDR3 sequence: CASRGGQGGYNSPLHF. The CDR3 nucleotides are TGTGCCAGCAGGGGGGGACAGGGCGGATATAATTCACCCCTCCACTTT.

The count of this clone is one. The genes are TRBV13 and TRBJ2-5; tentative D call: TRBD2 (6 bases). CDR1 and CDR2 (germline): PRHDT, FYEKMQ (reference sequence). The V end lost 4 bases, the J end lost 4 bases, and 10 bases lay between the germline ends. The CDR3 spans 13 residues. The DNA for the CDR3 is TGTGCCAGCAGCTCCCCGGAGGGAGAGACCCAGTACTTC. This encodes CASSSPEGETQYF.

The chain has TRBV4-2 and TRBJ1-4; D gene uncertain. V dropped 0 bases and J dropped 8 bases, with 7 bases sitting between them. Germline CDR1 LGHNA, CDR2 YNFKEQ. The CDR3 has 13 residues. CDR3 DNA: TGTGCCAGCAGCCAAGACACCGGGGAAAAACTGTTTTTT. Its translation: CASSQDTGEKLFF.

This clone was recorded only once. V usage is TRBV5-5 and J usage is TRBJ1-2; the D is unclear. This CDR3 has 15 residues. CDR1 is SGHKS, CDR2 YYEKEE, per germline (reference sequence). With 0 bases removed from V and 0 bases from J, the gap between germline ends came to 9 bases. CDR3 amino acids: CASSLAWQTNYGYTF. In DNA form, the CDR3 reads TGTGCCAGCAGCTTGGCATGGCAGACTAACTATGGCTACACCTTC.

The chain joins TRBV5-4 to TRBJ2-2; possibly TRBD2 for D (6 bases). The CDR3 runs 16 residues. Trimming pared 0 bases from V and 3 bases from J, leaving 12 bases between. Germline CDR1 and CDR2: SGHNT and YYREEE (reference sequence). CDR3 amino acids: CASSLDWREDTGELFF. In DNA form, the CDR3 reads TGTGCCAGCAGCTTGGACTGGAGGGAGGACACCGGGGAGCTGTTTTTT. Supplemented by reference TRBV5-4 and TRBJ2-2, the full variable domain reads ETGVTQSPTHLIKTRGQQVTLRCSSQSGHNTVSWYQQALGQGPQFIFQYYREEENGRGNFPPRFSGLQFPNYSSELNVNALELDDSALYLCASSLDWREDTGELFFGEGSRLTVL.

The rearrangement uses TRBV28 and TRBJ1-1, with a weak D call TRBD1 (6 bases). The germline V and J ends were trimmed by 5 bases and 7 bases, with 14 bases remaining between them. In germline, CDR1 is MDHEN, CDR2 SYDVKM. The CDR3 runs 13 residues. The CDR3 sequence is CASSPSPDSEAFF. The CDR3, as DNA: TGTGCCAGCAGTCCCTCCCCGGACAGTGAAGCTTTCTTT. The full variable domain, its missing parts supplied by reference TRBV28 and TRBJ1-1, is DVKVTQSSRYLVKRTGEKVFLECVQDMDHENMFWYRQDPGLGLRLIYFSYDVKMKEKGDIPEGYSVSREKKERFSLILESASTNQTSMYLCASSPSPDSEAFFGQGTRLTVV.

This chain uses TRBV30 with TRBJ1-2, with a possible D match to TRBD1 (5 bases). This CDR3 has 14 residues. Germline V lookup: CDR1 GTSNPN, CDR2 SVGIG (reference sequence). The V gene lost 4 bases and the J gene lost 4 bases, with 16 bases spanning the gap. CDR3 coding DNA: TGTGCCTGGACCTATCCCGGGGGTATCTATGGCTACACCTTC. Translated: CAWTYPGGIYGYTF.

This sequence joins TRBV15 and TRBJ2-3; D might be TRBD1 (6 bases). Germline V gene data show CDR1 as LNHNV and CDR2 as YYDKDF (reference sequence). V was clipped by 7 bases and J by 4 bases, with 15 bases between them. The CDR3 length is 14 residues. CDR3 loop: CATTSDRSADTQYF. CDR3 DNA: TGTGCCACCACCTCGGACAGAAGCGCAGATACGCAGTATTTT.

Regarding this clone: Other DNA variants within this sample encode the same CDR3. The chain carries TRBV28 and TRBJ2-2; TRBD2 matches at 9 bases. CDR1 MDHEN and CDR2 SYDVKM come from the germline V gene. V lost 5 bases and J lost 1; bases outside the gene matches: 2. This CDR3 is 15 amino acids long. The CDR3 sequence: CASSPTSGNTGELFF. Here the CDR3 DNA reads TGTGCCAGCAGTCCGACTAGCGGGAACACCGGGGAGCTGTTTTTT.

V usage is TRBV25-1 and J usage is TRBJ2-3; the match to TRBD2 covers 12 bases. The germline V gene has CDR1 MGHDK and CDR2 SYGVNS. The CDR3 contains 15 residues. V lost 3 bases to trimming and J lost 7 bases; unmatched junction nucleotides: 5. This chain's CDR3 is CASSELAGGGNTQYF. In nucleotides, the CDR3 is TGTGCCAGCAGTGAGCTAGCGGGAGGGGGGAATACGCAGTATTTT. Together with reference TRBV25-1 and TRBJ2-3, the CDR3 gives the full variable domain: EADIYQTPRYLVIGTGKKITLECSQTMGHDKMYWYQQDPGMELHLIHYSYGVNSTEKGDLSSESTVSRIRTEHFPLTLESARPSHTSQYLCASSELAGGGNTQYFGPGTRLTVL.

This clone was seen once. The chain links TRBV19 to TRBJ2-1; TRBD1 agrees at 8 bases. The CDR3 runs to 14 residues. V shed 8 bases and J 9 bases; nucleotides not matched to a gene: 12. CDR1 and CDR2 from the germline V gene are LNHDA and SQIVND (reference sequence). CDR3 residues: CASGITATGGEQFF. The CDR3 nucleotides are TGTGCCAGTGGCATTACAGCAACAGGGGGTGAGCAGTTCTTC.

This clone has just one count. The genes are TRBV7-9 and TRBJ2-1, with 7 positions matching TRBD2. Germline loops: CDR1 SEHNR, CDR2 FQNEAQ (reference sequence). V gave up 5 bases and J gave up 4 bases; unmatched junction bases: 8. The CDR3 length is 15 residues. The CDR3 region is CASSRGGSGYNEQFF. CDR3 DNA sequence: TGTGCCAGCAGCCGCGGGGGTAGCGGGTACAATGAGCAGTTCTTC.

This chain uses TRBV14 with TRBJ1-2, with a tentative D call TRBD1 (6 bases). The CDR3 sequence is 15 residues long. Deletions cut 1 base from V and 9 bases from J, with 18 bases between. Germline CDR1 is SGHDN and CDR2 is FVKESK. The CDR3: CASSQGTFGRGRYTF. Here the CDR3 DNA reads TGTGCCAGCAGCCAAGGGACGTTTGGCAGGGGTCGCTACACCTTC.